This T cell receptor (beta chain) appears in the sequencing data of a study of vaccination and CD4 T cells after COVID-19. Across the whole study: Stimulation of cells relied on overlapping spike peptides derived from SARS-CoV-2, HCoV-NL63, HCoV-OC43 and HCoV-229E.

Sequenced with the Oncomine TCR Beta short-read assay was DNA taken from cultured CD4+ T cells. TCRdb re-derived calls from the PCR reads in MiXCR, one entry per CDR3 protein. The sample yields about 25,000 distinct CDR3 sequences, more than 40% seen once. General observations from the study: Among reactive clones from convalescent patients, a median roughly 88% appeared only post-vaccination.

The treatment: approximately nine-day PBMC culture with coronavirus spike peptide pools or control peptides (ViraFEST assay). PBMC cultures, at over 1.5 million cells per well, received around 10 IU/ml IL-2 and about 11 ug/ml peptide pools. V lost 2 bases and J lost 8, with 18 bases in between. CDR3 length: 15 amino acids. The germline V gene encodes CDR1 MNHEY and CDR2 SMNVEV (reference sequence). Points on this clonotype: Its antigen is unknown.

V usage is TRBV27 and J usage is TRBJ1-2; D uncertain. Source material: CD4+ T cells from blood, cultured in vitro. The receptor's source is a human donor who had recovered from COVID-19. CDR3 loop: CASSLLGVDRLGYTF. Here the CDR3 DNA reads TGTGCCAGCAGTTTACTCGGCGTTGACCGCTTGGGCTACACCTTC.